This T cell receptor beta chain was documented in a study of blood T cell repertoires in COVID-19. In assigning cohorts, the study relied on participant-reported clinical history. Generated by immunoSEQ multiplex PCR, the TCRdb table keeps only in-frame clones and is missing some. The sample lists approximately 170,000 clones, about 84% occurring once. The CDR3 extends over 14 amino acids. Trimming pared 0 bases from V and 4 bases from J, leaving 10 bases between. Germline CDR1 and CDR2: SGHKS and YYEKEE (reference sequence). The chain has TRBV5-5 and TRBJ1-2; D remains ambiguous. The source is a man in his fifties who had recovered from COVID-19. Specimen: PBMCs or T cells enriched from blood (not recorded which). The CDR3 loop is CASSLEVAVYGYTF. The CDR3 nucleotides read TGTGCCAGCAGCTTGGAGGTGGCGGTCTATGGCTACACCTTC.